These T cell receptor beta chains were read from a single sample in a study of blood T cell repertoires in COVID-19. TCRdb's table, derived via immunoSEQ multiplex PCR, lists solely in-frame clones and lacks some. In the table there are about 200,000 clones, 89% of which are singletons. Sequencing was done on a sample of PBMCs or T cells enriched from blood (not recorded which). These receptors were taken from a woman between 25 and 40 years old with acute COVID-19. Each CDR3 is given with its conserved first and last residue. D genes are given only for firm matches. A row's size may be missing; if present it is once, few, many or a size class.

D gene	J gene	clone size	V gene	CDR3 protein	CDR3 DNA
TRBD1	TRBJ1-4	NA	TRBV15	CATSRPRTGGNEKLFF	TGTGCCACCAGCAGGCCGAGGACAGGGGGAAATGAAAAACTGTTTTTT
NA	TRBJ1-1	NA	TRBV10-1	CASSESGGNTEAFF	TGCGCCAGCAGTGAGTCGGGGGGGAACACTGAAGCTTTCTTT
TRBD1	TRBJ1-1	NA	TRBV5-5	CASSFGTGDTEAFF	TGTGCCAGCAGCTTTGGGACAGGGGACACTGAAGCTTTCTTT
NA	TRBJ2-7	NA	TRBV4-1	CASSQSLEQYF	TGCGCCAGCAGCCAATCCCTCGAGCAGTACTTC
NA	TRBJ2-7	NA	TRBV19	CASSSLDGGAYEQYF	TGTGCCAGTAGTAGCCTAGACGGCGGGGCCTACGAGCAGTACTTC
NA	TRBJ1-6	NA	TRBV7-8	CASSSRGYNSPLHF	TGTGCCAGCAGCTCCAGGGGCTATAATTCACCCCTCCACTTT
TRBD1	TRBJ1-4	NA	TRBV5-1	CASSLGRGQLEEKLFF	TGCGCCAGCAGCTTGGGCAGGGGGCAACTAGAAGAAAAACTGTTTTTT
NA	TRBJ1-3	NA	TRBV3-1/TRBV3-2	CASSQDSPGNTIYF	TGTGCCAGCAGCCAGGACAGCCCTGGAAACACCATATATTTT
NA	TRBJ1-2	NA	TRBV4-3	CASSQDIAELYGYTF	TGCGCCAGCAGCCAAGATATAGCGGAACTCTATGGCTACACCTTC
NA	TRBJ2-7	NA	TRBV13	CASSLGPWGAQYF	TGTGCCAGCAGCTTAGGCCCCTGGGGCGCGCAGTACTTC
NA	TRBJ1-2	NA	TRBV7-9	CASSLGQVYGYTF	TGTGCCAGCAGCTTGGGTCAGGTCTATGGCTACACCTTC
NA	TRBJ1-2	NA	TRBV6-1	CASSEYRRGPNYGYTF	TGTGCCAGCAGTGAATACCGCAGGGGACCAAACTATGGCTACACCTTC
NA	TRBJ1-5	NA	TRBV5-6	CASSFLGQNQPQHF	TGTGCCAGCAGCTTCCTGGGACAAAATCAGCCCCAGCATTTT
TRBD1	TRBJ1-5	once	TRBV6-1	CASSDTGQYSNQPQHF	TGTGCCAGCAGTGATACGGGACAGTATAGCAATCAGCCCCAGCATTTT
NA	TRBJ2-5	once	TRBV5-4	CASSLLGDQETQYF	TGTGCCAGCAGCTTACTCGGGGACCAAGAGACCCAGTACTTC
NA	TRBJ2-5	NA	TRBV18	CASSWGQRETQYF	TGTGCCAGCTCATGGGGACAAAGAGAGACCCAGTACTTC
NA	TRBJ1-4	NA	TRBV18	CASSPLGGNEKLFF	TGTGCCAGCTCACCTTTGGGAGGAAATGAAAAACTGTTTTTT
TRBD1	TRBJ2-7	NA	TRBV19	CASSIGSDRDFRYEQYF	TGTGCCAGTAGTATTGGCTCGGACAGGGATTTTCGGTACGAGCAGTACTTC
NA	TRBJ2-7	NA	TRBV6-1	CASSEGVGREQYF	TGTGCCAGCAGTGAAGGGGTGGGGCGCGAGCAGTACTTC